The 9 T cell receptor beta chains presented below share a single source sample, sequenced in a study of blood T cell dynamics during melanoma immunotherapy. Time point denoted: week 3, after first cycle of checkpoint inhibitor. This table comes from immunoSEQ multiplex PCR, and its TCRdb copy is limited to in-frame clones, with some not included. The sample includes around 15,000 clones, approximately 94% of them seen just once. The sample here was effector memory CD8+ T cells from blood, taken from a patient treated with checkpoint blockade. The receptors here all came from a human donor with melanoma.

The rearrangement uses TRBV7-9 and TRBJ1-4; 10 bases fit TRBD1. The V segment lost 5 bases and the J segment 6 bases; nucleotides outside the gene matches: 3. Germline values: CDR1 SEHNR, CDR2 FQNEAQ (reference sequence). This CDR3 spans 14 amino acids. CDR3 residues: CASSADRGYEKLFF. The CDR3 DNA reads TGTGCCAGCAGCGCGGACAGGGGGTATGAAAAACTGTTTTTT.

The chain couples TRBV25-1 to TRBJ2-7; 9 bases line up with TRBD2. Germline V gene lookup returns CDR1 MGHDK and CDR2 SYGVNS. Trimming took 1 base from V and 9 from J; bases not matched to a gene: 13. The CDR3 contains 16 residues. Here the CDR3 DNA reads TGTGCCAGCAGTGAATCGGGGGCTAGCGGGAAAAAGGGGCAGTACTTC. Amino acids: CASSESGASGKKGQYF.

The chain links TRBV9 to TRBJ2-7; 15 nucleotides align to TRBD2. V shed 0 bases, J shed 6 bases, and the junction held 1 base outside the gene matches. Per the germline V gene, CDR1 is SGDLS and CDR2 is YYNGEE. This CDR3 has 15 amino acids. CDR3 nucleotides: TGTGCCAGCAGCGTAGAGGGACTAGCGGGAGGCGAGCAGTACTTC. Amino acids: CASSVEGLAGGEQYF.

The chain recombines TRBV6-1 with TRBJ2-7, with TRBD1 matching over 9 bases. V shed 4 bases and J 4 bases; nucleotides not matched to a gene: 5. Germline V gene lookup returns CDR1 MNHNS and CDR2 SASEGT. This CDR3 is built from 14 residues. The DNA of the CDR3 is TGTGCCAGCAGTGCAAGACAGGGGGGTTACGAGCAGTACTTC. Translation: CASSARQGGYEQYF.

The chain carries TRBV7-6 and TRBJ2-7, with D hard to call. Germline CDR1 SGHVS, CDR2 FNYEAQ. This CDR3 is 13 amino acids long. Trimming removed 1 base from V and 6 bases from J, with 10 bases in between. CDR3 residues: CASSLGPGTEQYF. The CDR3 DNA is TGTGCCAGCAGCTTAGGGCCAGGCACCGAGCAGTACTTC.

This clone was seen only once. The chain is built from TRBV11-2 and TRBJ2-3; TRBD2 matches 7 bases. The germline V gene encodes CDR1 SGHAT and CDR2 FQNNGV. The CDR3 sequence is 17 residues long. Trimming removed 4 bases from V and 0 bases from J; junction bases left unmatched: 10. Written as DNA, the CDR3 is TGTGCCAGCAGCTCTGCCTACGGAGCGGGGAGCACAGATACGCAGTATTTT. Its translation is CASSSAYGAGSTDTQYF.

The chain couples TRBV7-3 to TRBJ2-2; the match to TRBD2 covers 9 bases. There are 16 residues in the CDR3. Looked up from germline, CDR1 is SGHTA and CDR2 is FQGTGA. Trimming removed 2 bases from V and 7 bases from J; junction bases left unmatched: 8. The CDR3 DNA is TGTGCCAGCAGCTTAGTTAGCGGGAGTTCGATCGGGGAGCTGTTTTTT. Residues: CASSLVSGSSIGELFF.

J is TRBJ2-7 and V is TRBV27, with D hard to call. Germline CDR1 MNHEY, CDR2 SMNVEV (reference sequence). The CDR3 has 13 residues. The germline V and J ends were trimmed by 5 bases and 3 bases, with 11 bases remaining between them. CDR3 in DNA: TGTGCCAGCAGTCGAAACGGCCGCTACGAGCAGTACTTC. Its translation: CASSRNGRYEQYF.

V is TRBV20-1 and J is TRBJ2-7; D remains ambiguous. Germline V CDR1 and CDR2: DFQATT, SNEGSKA (reference sequence). This CDR3 is 10 amino acids long. The V end was cut by 3 bases, the J end by 10 bases, with 10 bases between. The CDR3 here is CSARPSAQYF. The CDR3, as DNA: TGCAGTGCTAGGCCCTCCGCCCAGTACTTC.